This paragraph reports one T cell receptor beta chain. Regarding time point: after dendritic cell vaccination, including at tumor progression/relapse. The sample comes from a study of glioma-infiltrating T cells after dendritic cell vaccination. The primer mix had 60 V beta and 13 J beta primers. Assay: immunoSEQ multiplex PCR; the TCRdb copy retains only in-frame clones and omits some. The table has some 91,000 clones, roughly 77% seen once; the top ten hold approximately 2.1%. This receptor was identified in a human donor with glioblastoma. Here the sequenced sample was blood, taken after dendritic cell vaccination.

CDR3 residues: CASSPRWGELWVGANVLTF. The CDR3 DNA reads TGCGCCAGCAGCCCGCGGTGGGGAGAGCTCTGGGTCGGGGCCAACGTCCTGACTTTC. V is TRBV5-1 and J is TRBJ2-6; perhaps TRBD2 as D (5 bases). V was clipped by 4 bases and J by 4 bases, with 24 bases between them. The germline V gene has CDR1 SGHRS and CDR2 YFSETQ. The CDR3 has 19 amino acids.